Given below is one T cell receptor (beta chain) in context. Its target antigen remains unknown. Nothing much larger sits one base from this clone, and base qualities are not available. This record comes from a study of control samples from healthy donors and cancer patients (dated by TCRdb to the early 2020s). Receptor libraries were prepared by the immunoSEQ multiplex PCR assay. In TCRdb, the immuneACCESS table is reduced to in-frame sequences with V and J assigned. These tables do not hold every clone; where another copy was compared, an unresolved V gene accounts for under half, and the others remain unexplained. This sample gives roughly 50,000 clones in total; around 95% of them show up just once. The ten largest clones take up roughly 4% of the sample. The CDR3 covers 12 residues, taking in both the cysteine and the phenylalanine. Of all the DNA, just the CDR3 is kept, 36 bases in frame from base 1. The germline V gene (reference sequence) specifies MNHNY as CDR1 and SVGAGI as CDR2. V is reduced by 6 bases and J by 4 bases, leaving a spacing of 9 bases between them.

Sequences were obtained from blood. The sequence came from a man aged 30 to 39 in good health. The chain links TRBV6-6 with TRBJ2-5; no D gene can be assigned with confidence. The CDR3: CASSAGGETQYF. The DNA sequence reads TGTGCCAGCAGCGCAGGTGGAGAGACCCAGTACTTC.